This TCR beta chain was retrieved from a study of cytomegalovirus exposure and HLA in healthy donors. This clone was observed at least ten times. PCR was performed using 60 Vbeta and 13 Jbeta primers. Generated by immunoSEQ multiplex PCR, the TCRdb table keeps only in-frame clones and is missing some. This repertoire shows some 160,000 clones, approximately 78% found once; its top ten account for 7.5% to 9%. This CDR3 has 14 amino acids. The V gene lost 3 bases and the J gene lost 3 bases, with 12 bases spanning the gap. The germline V gene encodes CDR1 LGHNA and CDR2 YSLEER. The specimen sequenced was PBMCs. The rearrangement links TRBV4-3 to TRBJ2-7, with D maybe TRBD1 (6 bases). This receptor was obtained from a male donor in good health and CMV-seropositive. CDR3 coding DNA: TGCGCCAGCAGCCAGGGACATACGAACTACGAGCAGTACTTC. Translation: CASSQGHTNYEQYF.